Only a few counts were recorded for the clone carrying this T cell receptor beta chain. Given a much more abundant clone one base away, this may be a read error. The authors prepared the TCRbeta library with unique molecular identifiers. Each CDR3 protein gets one entry after TCRdb re-called the PCR reads with MiXCR. Here the sample spans 400,000 to 500,000 distinct CDR3 sequences, roughly a tenth being singletons. V shed 5 bases and J shed 3 bases, with 4 bases lying between them. There are 12 residues in the CDR3. Looked up from germline, CDR1 is LGHNT and CDR2 is FRNRAP. These data belong to a study of T-cell reconstitution after alpha-beta-depleted transplantation in children.

The clonotype comes from a human donor who donated a stem cell graft to a child with acute myeloid leukemia. This chain links TRBV12-5 with TRBJ2-2; no clear D. The starting material was PBMCs from the stem cell graft donor, obtained from the stem cell graft. The CDR3: CASGQHTGELFF. In nucleotides, the CDR3 is TGTGCTAGTGGTCAACACACCGGGGAGCTGTTTTTT. Using reference TRBV12-5 and TRBJ2-2 for the parts outside the CDR3, the full variable domain is DARVTQTPRHKVTEMGQEVTMRCQPILGHNTVFWYRQTMMQGLELLAYFRNRAPLDDSGMPKDRFSAEMPDATLATLKIQPSEPRDSAVYFCASGQHTGELFFGEGSRLTVL.